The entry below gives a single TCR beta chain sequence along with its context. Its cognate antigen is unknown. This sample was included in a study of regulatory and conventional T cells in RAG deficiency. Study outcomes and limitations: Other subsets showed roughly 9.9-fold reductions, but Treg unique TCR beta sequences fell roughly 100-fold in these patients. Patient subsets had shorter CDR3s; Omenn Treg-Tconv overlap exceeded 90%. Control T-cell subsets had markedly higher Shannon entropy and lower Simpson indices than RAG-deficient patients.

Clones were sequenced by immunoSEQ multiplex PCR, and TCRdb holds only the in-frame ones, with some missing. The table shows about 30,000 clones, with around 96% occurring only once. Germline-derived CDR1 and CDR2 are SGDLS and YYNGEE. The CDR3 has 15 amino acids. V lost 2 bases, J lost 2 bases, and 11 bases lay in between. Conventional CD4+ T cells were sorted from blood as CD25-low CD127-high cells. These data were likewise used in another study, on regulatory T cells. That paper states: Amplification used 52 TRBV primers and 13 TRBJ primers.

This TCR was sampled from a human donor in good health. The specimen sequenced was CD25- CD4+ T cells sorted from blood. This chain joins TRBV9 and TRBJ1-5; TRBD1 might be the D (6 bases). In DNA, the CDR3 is TGTGCCAGCAGCGTGTTATCAGGGGGCAATCAGCCCCAGCATTTT. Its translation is CASSVLSGGNQPQHF. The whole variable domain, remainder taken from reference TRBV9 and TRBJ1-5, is DSGVTQTPKHLITATGQRVTLRCSPRSGDLSVYWYQQSLDQGLQFLIQYYNGEERAKGNILERFSAQQFPDLHSELNLSSLELGDSALYFCASSVLSGGNQPQHFGDGTRLSIL.